What follows is one T cell receptor beta chain and its context. Only a few counts were recorded for this clonotype. Its target antigen remains unknown. Base qualities are not at hand, and no much larger clone is one base apart. This sample stems from a study of kidney transplant recipient with SARS-CoV-2 infection (dated by TCRdb to about 2021). CDR1 is given as SNHLY and CDR2 as FYNNEI, both from the germline V gene. From the cysteine through the phenylalanine, the CDR3 covers 14 amino acids. Only CDR3 DNA is held: 42 bases, read in frame from base 1. V is shortened by 7 bases, J by 1 base, and the region joining them spans 13 bases. The sample's time point label, in plain terms: pre-pandemic baseline sample and day 111 after first positive SARS-CoV-2 test. Sequencing was carried out with an Illumina MiSeq. Profiling of the peripheral T cell repertoire targeted human TCRbeta genes. The authors' analysis ran thus. Beta-binomial modelling was used to test for differences in clonotype abundance while accounting for variability over time. Expanded clonotypes were screened against the ImmuneCODE reference database of SARS-CoV-2-associated TCRs and were mapped to viral genome regions. Additional analyses of the repertoire looked at TRBV gene usage, CDR3 length, CDR3 amino acid overlap between time points, clonotype abundance distributions and Jaccard similarity. The public reads were quality trimmed at Q25 with fastp and then assembled into clones with MiXCR by TCRdb, keeping productive beta chains. Every distinct CDR3 protein forms one entry, paired with its most common genes and DNA. In this record, the V and J calls reflect TCRdb's handling and not the investigators' own analysis. Across this sample there are roughly 230,000 distinct CDR3 sequences, with around 26% seen only once. The leading ten clones occupy 6% to 8.5% of the sample.

The sequence came from a male patient between 25 and 39 years old who had COVID-19 and was a kidney transplant recipient. After a transplant, some T cells may have been passed on by the graft donor. Recombination linked TRBV2 to TRBJ1-1; no D gene is confidently identified. Sequenced material: a blood sample, taken at baseline and between days 110 and 120 from a kidney transplant recipient. The CDR3 protein is CASTQSRSNTEAFF. The DNA sequence is as follows: TGTGCCAGCACCCAATCACGGTCGAACACTGAAGCTTTCTTT. Reference TRBV2 and TRBJ1-1 proteins supply the regions before and after the CDR3; the full variable domain is: EPEVTQTPSHQVTQMGQEVILRCVPISNHLYFYWYRQILGQKVEFLVSFYNNEISEKSEIFDDQFSVERPDGSNFTLKIRSTKLEDSAMYFCASTQSRSNTEAFFGQGTRLTVV.